The source of this T cell receptor (beta chain) is a study of CD8+ T cells in alopecia areata (dated 2018 in TCRdb). About the study as a whole: To study T cell clonal expansion in alopecia areata, the researchers applied high-throughput TCRbeta sequencing to both the C3H/HeJ mouse model and human patients. In humans, TCRbeta sequencing was performed on scalp tissue and on sorted CD4+ and CD8+ peripheral blood T cells from healthy controls and from patients with patchy or totalis/universalis alopecia areata. Scalp clonality was compared among normal scalp (n=4), patchy alopecia areata scalp (n=8), and alopecia totalis/universalis scalp (n=8). RNA came from the PAXgene miRNA kit for fixed scalp, the miRNeasy kit for PBMCs, and the RNeasy kit for mouse skin. TCRbeta CDR3 regions were amplified by immunoSEQ multiplex PCR with 35 Vbeta forward and 13 Jbeta reverse primers.

What the authors observed across the whole study: Lesional scalp, especially in alopecia totalis/universalis, showed higher clonality and more expanded CD8+ clones than normal scalp, suggesting antigenic drive. Compared with mice, TCR sequences shared between patients were less clear, possibly partly because of HLA diversity across the patient population. Unlike mouse skin, where gammadelta T cells dominate, normal human skin contains resident alphabeta T cells that get sequenced too, which complicates analysis of the scalp TCR repertoire.

Libraries were built with the immunoSEQ multiplex PCR assay. RNA was extracted from all samples and reverse transcribed into cDNA, which served as template for TCR sequencing. First-strand cDNA was synthesized with SuperScript III using a 2:1 mix of oligo-dT and random hexamers. A synthetic immune receptor repertoire was used to assess amplification bias, and residual bias was removed computationally. In the source study's methods: After raw reads were preprocessed to remove errors, the CDR3 was defined following IMGT conventions as running from the conserved cysteine to phenylalanine. Clonality was calculated as 1 minus Shannon entropy normalized by log2 of the number of productive unique TCRs. Whether scalp clones were CD4 or CD8 was inferred by matching scalp TCRbeta sequences against CD4 and CD8 repertoires sorted from blood. TCRdb took over this immuneACCESS table, retaining in-frame rearrangements with V and J assigned. Such tables are incomplete; in checked studies, under half of the missing clones stem from an unresolved V gene, and the remainder is unexplained. V, J and clone size are those of that table, while D and trimming were read from the DNA. For this sample there are about 82,000 clones; about 53% appear just once. 5.7% of the sample is held by the ten biggest clonotypes.

From alopecia areata patients, peripheral blood was collected along with lesional scalp punch biopsies. PBMCs were isolated by density centrifugation and stained for CD3, CD4 and CD8, and CD4+ and CD8+ T cells were sorted on a FACSAria. Alopecia areata patients who were not treated were recruited through a multicenter biomarker study. In roughly five patients from the biomarker study, the blood CD8+ T cells went through an additional sort into NKG2D-low and NKG2D-high fractions. As regards this clone: It lacks a known antigen. No per-base quality is available; no much larger clone lies one base away.

This clonotype was obtained from a human donor with alopecia areata. Sequenced material: NKG2D-high CD8+ T cells sorted from blood. Explained via the paper, the cell subset or site label denotes: sorted CD8+ NKG2D-high blood T cells.

The DNA is as follows: TGTGCCAGCGGGCGGGCGCGGGACACTGAAGCTTTCTTT. Its translation reads: CASGRARDTEAFF. This receptor chain uses TRBV11-2 and TRBJ1-1; the D gene is not confidently resolved. The V and J ends are trimmed by 8 bases and 3 bases, leaving 13 bases between them. Sequences SGHAT (CDR1) and FQNNGV (CDR2) are obtained from the germline V gene. Including cysteine and phenylalanine, the CDR3 has 13 amino acids. Left in the record is the CDR3 DNA by itself, 39 bases read in frame from the first base.